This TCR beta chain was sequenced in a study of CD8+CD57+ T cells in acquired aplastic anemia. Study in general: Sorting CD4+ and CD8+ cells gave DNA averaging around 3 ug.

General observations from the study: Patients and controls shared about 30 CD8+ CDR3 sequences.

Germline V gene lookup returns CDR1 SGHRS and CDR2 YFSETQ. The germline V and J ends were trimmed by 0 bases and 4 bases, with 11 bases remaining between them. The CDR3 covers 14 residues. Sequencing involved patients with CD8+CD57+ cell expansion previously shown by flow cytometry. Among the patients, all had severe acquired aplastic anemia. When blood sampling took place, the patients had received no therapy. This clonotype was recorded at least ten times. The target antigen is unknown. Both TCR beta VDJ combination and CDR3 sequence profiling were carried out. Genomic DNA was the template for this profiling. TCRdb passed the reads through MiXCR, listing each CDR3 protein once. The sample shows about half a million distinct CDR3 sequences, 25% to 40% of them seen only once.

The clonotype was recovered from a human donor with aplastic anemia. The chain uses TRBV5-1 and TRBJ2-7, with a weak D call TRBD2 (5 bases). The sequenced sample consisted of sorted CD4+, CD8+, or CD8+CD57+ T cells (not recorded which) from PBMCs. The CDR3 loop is CASSLGEMLYEQYF. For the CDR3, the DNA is TGCGCCAGCAGCTTGGGGGAGATGCTTTACGAGCAGTACTTC.